One T cell receptor beta chain is described in this entry. The CDR3 length is 14 residues. Germline trimming cut 6 bases from V and 1 base from J; bases unmatched to any gene: 2. CDR1 MNHNY and CDR2 SVGAGI come from the germline V gene (reference sequence). This specimen belongs to a study of T cell changes during pregnancy in multiple sclerosis. TCRdb's copy holds only in-frame clones and misses some; the assay was immunoSEQ multiplex PCR. Among 65,000 to 90,000 clones listed, approximately 92% were seen once. The chain is built from TRBV6-6 and TRBJ2-3; TRBD2 aligns across 9 bases. The clonotype comes from a female donor with multiple sclerosis, enrolled in a pregnancy study. The material sequenced was peripheral blood, taken before pregnancy. The CDR3 loop reads CASRRTSGTDTQYF. DNA for the CDR3: TGTGCCAGCAGGAGGACTAGCGGCACAGATACGCAGTATTTT.